This T cell receptor beta chain came from a study of regulatory T cells in long-lasting Graves disease. Study information: Antithyroid drugs had been taken under 3 months by newly diagnosed Graves' patients.

In germline, CDR1 is MNHNS, CDR2 SASEGT. The CDR3 spans 17 residues. J gave up 4 bases and V 0 bases, and 10 bases lay outside the gene matches. Time point given: newly diagnosed GD, antithyroid drugs for less than 3 months. Generation of the TCR library employed RNA extracted from PBMCs. Libraries of TCR beta came from iRepertoire HTBI primers plus Arm-PCR of CDR3 regions. One entry per CDR3 protein, called by TCRdb with MiXCR from the multiplex PCR reads. Found here are 320,000 or so distinct CDR3 sequences, 15% to 20% of them singletons; the top ten hold around 36%. Overall study results and limits: Relative to newly diagnosed Graves' patients, persistent ones had lower TCR diversity. Shared public clonotypes totalled 2,741 in persistent patients, compared with around 930 in new patients. Persistent disease samples used TRBV28, TRBJ1-2 and TRBJ2-5 preferentially.

This clonotype was seen repeatedly, ten times or more. Antigen: not known. The receptor's source is a female donor with Graves disease. The J gene is TRBJ2-7, the V gene TRBV6-1, with 9 bases lining up with TRBD2. Sequencing was performed on peripheral blood mononuclear cells (PBMCs), taken at new diagnosis, from a patient treated with antithyroid drugs. CDR3 coding DNA: TGTGCCAGCAGTGAAGCGCTGGGTAGCGGGAGTTGGTACGAGCAGTACTTC. This codes for CASSEALGSGSWYEQYF.